What follows describes a single T cell receptor (beta chain). In the study's own analysis: Amplification of reference gene primers was used by the study to estimate nucleated cell counts. Some clones are missing from TCRdb's copy, which holds only in-frame ones; the method was immunoSEQ multiplex PCR. V and J calls and clone size come straight from that table; D and trimming were deduced from the DNA. The table shows around 130,000 clones, with approximately 71% occurring only once. Germline CDR1 and CDR2: SGHAT and FQNNGV. CDR3 length equals 14 residues. Trimming stripped 1 base from V and 3 bases from J, with 10 bases between. The entry originates in a study of blood T cell repertoires in COVID-19. About the research overall: Nucleic acid was either cDNA or gDNA, and it came from T cells, B-cell-depleted T cells, or PBMCs.

The sequence derives from a human donor in a cohort sampled during active COVID-19. The sample comprised peripheral blood. The chain is built from TRBV11-2 and TRBJ2-7; possible D gene TRBD2, 6 bases. The CDR3 is CASSLAGALYEQYF. For the CDR3, the DNA is TGTGCCAGCAGCTTAGCGGGAGCCCTCTACGAGCAGTACTTC.